This TCR beta chain is drawn from a study of glioma-infiltrating T cells after dendritic cell vaccination. Study as a whole: Patients had newly diagnosed or recurrent glioblastoma and received dendritic cell vaccines.

A word on this clone: Antigen: not known.

V gave up 5 bases and J gave up 2 bases; unmatched junction bases: 7. Germline CDR1 and CDR2: SGHRS and YFSETQ. This CDR3 contains 16 residues. Amplification used 60 V beta primers and 13 J beta primers. Profiled with immunoSEQ multiplex PCR; TCRdb holds only in-frame clones, not every one. The sample has about 95,000 clones, roughly 84% seen once. General study points: Patients with more pretreatment TILs had longer time to progression and survival.

Sample: blood, taken before dendritic cell vaccination. The sequence was collected from a human donor with glioblastoma. V gene TRBV5-1 combines with J gene TRBJ1-4; 9 nucleotides align to TRBD1. CDR3 nucleotide sequence: TGCGCCAGCAGGGCCGGGACAGGGATGACTAATGAAAAACTGTTTTTT. Protein sequence: CASRAGTGMTNEKLFF.